The present T cell receptor (beta chain) was sequenced within a study of CD4 and CD8 cells across lung adenocarcinoma regions listed by TCRdb under 2018. For context, the study as a whole: The study examined intratumor heterogeneity of the T cell receptor repertoire by comparing tumor centers with tumor margins.

The donors were patients who had localized lung adenocarcinoma, which is a subtype of non-small cell lung cancer. Samples were obtained from the margins of localized lung adenocarcinomas. CD8+ T cells from tumor tissue were profiled separately from CD4+ T cells for TCR repertoire analysis. CDR1 and CDR2, per the germline V gene, are MNHNS and SASEGT. Inclusive of the bounding cysteine and phenylalanine, the CDR3 is 15 residues long. Only the CDR3 DNA stays, 45 bases, in frame from base 1. Clipping removes 4 bases from V and 2 bases from J, with 5 as the unmatched junction base count. The receptor library was made with PCR. TCRdb records HiSeq X Ten as the sequencer. TCRdb itself trimmed the public reads at Q25 with fastp, ran MiXCR and retained productive beta chains. Merged by CDR3 protein, the rows form single entries marked with the most common genes and DNA. Counted in this sample were 9,500 to 13,000 distinct CDR3 sequences; 45% to 60% of them appeared once. The top ten clones comprise about 33% of the sample.

In this sample, this clonotype turned up many times. The antigen this receptor binds is unknown. Qualities for individual bases were not recorded, and no much larger clone is one base off. The chain employs TRBV6-1 and TRBJ2-3, with 8 junctional bases fitting TRBD1. Sequencing used CD8+ T cells from the margin of a lung tumor. What the cell subset or site label conveys for this sample: tumor margin region. The TCR comes from a male donor with lung adenocarcinoma. The CD4 and CD8 labels of this study may be unreliable. The DNA reads as follows: TGTGCCAGCAGTGTACAGGGGGTAACCACAGATACGCAGTATTTT. Translation gives CASSVQGVTTDTQYF.